The rows below give T cell receptor beta chains drawn from one sample of a study of blood T cell repertoires in COVID-19. Measured with immunoSEQ multiplex PCR; TCRdb has only the in-frame clones, and not every one. The sample shows just under 55,000 clones, 90% to 95% of them seen only once. The material sequenced was peripheral blood. The origin of the receptors is a man between 45 and 60 years old with acute or convalescent COVID-19. Both conserved end residues are part of each CDR3. A D gene is named only where the DNA matches it firmly. Not every row has a clone size; where given, it reads once, few, many or a size class.

d_call j_call v_call clone_size cdr3_aa cdr3_nt
TRBD2 TRBJ2-5 TRBV11-3 - CASSHLLAGVGETQYF TGTGCCAGCAGCCACCTTCTAGCGGGAGTGGGAGAGACCCAGTACTTC
TRBD1 TRBJ1-1 TRBV24-1 - CASSRDRGLFPNTEAFF TGTGCCTCTTCCCGGGACAGGGGTTTGTTTCCGAACACTGAAGCTTTCTTT
- TRBJ2-3 TRBV15 - CATSARYTDTQYF TGTGCCACCAGCGCCCGGTATACAGATACGCAGTATTTT
- TRBJ1-5 TRBV28 - CASIGRGAGNQPQHF TGTGCCAGCATTGGGAGGGGCGCCGGCAATCAGCCCCAGCATTTT
- TRBJ1-2 TRBV28 once CASQGSGYTF TGTGCCAGCCAGGGCAGCGGCTACACCTTC
- TRBJ1-6 TRBV15 - CATSRERVPSYNSPLHF TGTGCCACCAGCAGAGAGCGGGTGCCCTCCTATAATTCACCCCTCCACTTT
- TRBJ2-3 TRBV30 once CAQNGARRDTQYF TGTGCCCAAAATGGAGCCAGGAGGGATACGCAGTATTTT
TRBD1 TRBJ1-1 TRBV6-5 - CASSSTGLSTEAFF TGTGCCAGCAGTTCGACAGGGTTGAGCACTGAAGCTTTCTTT
TRBD1 TRBJ1-1 TRBV18 - CASSPGTGNTEAFF TGTGCCAGCTCACCTGGGACAGGGAACACTGAAGCTTTCTTT
- TRBJ2-2 TRBV21-1 - CASRKGGTGELFF TGTGCCAGCAGGAAGGGGGGGACCGGGGAGCTGTTTTTT
- TRBJ1-5 TRBV10-3 - CSIAPQSDQPQHF TGTTCAATAGCCCCCCAGTCGGATCAGCCCCAGCATTTT
TRBD1 TRBJ2-3 TRBV19 - CASKQGLSTDTQYF TGTGCCAGTAAACAGGGGCTGTCCACAGATACGCAGTATTTT
TRBD2 TRBJ2-7 TRBV7-6 - CASSLVSSGTREQYF TGTGCCAGCAGCTTAGTTTCTAGCGGGACTCGCGAGCAGTACTTC
- TRBJ2-3 TRBV2 - CASSQRWFGSDTQYF TGTGCCAGCAGCCAAAGATGGTTCGGGTCTGATACGCAGTATTTT
- TRBJ1-6 TRBV27 once CASRQDPFLSPLHF TGTGCCAGCAGACAGGACCCTTTTCTTTCACCCCTCCACTTT
- TRBJ1-4 TRBV6-5 once CAIGAVRTNEKLFF TGTGCCATCGGTGCGGTGCGAACTAATGAAAAACTGTTTTTT
TRBD1 TRBJ2-5 TRBV5-5 once CASSSAGTGGGQETQYF TGTGCCAGCAGCTCGGCGGGGACAGGGGGCGGACAAGAGACCCAGTACTTC